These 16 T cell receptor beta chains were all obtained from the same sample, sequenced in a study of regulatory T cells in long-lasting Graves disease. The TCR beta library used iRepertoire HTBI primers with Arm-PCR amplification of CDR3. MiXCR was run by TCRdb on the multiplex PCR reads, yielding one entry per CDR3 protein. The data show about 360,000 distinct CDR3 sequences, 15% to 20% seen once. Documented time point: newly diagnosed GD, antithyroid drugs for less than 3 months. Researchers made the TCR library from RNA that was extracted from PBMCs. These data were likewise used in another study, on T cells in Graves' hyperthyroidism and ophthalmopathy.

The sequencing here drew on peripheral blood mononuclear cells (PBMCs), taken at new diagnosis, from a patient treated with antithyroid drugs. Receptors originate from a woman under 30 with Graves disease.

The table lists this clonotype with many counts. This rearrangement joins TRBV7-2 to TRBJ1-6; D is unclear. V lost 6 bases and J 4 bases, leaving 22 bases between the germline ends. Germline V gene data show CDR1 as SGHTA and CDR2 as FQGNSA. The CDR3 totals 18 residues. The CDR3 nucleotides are TGTGCCAGCAGTCGATGGGTCTGGGAGGGCCATTATAATTCACCCCTCCACTTT. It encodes CASSRWVWEGHYNSPLHF.

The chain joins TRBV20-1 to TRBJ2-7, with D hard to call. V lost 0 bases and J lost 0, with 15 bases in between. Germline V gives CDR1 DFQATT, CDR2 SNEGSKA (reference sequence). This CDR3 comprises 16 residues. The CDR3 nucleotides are TGCAGTGCTAGAGATCTGGAAGGTCATACCTCCTACGAGCAGTACTTC. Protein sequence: CSARDLEGHTSYEQYF.

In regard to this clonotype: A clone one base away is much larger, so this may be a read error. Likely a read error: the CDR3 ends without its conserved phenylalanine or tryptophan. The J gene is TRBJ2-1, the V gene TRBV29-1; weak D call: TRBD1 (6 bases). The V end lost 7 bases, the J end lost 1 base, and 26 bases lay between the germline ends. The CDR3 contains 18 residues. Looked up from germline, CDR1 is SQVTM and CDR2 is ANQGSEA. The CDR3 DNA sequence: TGCAGCGCTAGATCCAGGGGTTCGTCTCTAGGATCCTACAATGAGCAGTTCTCC. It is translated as CSARSRGSSLGSYNEQFS.

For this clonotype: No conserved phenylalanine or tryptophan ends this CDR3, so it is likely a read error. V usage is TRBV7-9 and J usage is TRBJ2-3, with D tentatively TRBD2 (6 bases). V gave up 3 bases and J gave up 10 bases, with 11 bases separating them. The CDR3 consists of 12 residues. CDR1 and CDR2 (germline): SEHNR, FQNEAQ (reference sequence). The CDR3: CASSFLGGAQYC. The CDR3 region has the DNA TGTGCCAGCAGCTTCCTTGGCGGGGCGCAGTATTGT.

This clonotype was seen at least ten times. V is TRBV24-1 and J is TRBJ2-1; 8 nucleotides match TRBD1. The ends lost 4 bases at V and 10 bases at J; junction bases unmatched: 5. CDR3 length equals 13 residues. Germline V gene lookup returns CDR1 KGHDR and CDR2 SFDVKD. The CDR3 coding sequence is TGTGCCACCAGTGAGTTGCGGACAGGGGAGCAGTTCTTC. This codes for CATSELRTGEQFF.

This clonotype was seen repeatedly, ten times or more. CDR3 coding DNA: TGTGCCAGCATCCGCGCAGGGGACTCCTACGAGCAGTACTTC. It codes for CASIRAGDSYEQYF. This chain links TRBV28 with TRBJ2-7; D possibly corresponds to TRBD1 (6 bases). The germline V gene has CDR1 MDHEN and CDR2 SYDVKM. Trimming took 7 bases from V and 0 from J, leaving 13 bases between them. The CDR3 totals 14 residues. Together with reference TRBV28 and TRBJ2-7, the CDR3 gives the full variable domain: DVKVTQSSRYLVKRTGEKVFLECVQDMDHENMFWYRQDPGLGLRLIYFSYDVKMKEKGDIPEGYSVSREKKERFSLILESASTNQTSMYLCASIRAGDSYEQYFGPGTRLTVT.

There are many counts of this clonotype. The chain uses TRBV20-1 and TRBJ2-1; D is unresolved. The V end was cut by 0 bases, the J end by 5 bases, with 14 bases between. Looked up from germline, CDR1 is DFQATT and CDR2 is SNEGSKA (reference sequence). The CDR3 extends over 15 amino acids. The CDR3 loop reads CSARDATRRNNEQFF. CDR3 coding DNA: TGCAGTGCTAGAGATGCGACGCGGCGGAACAATGAGCAGTTCTTC.

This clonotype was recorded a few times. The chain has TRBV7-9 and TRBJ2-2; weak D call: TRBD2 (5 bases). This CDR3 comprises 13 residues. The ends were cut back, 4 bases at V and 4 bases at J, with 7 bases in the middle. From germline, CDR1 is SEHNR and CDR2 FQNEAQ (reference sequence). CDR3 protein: CASSYTSTGELFF. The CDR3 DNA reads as TGTGCCAGCAGCTACACTAGCACCGGGGAGCTGTTTTTT.

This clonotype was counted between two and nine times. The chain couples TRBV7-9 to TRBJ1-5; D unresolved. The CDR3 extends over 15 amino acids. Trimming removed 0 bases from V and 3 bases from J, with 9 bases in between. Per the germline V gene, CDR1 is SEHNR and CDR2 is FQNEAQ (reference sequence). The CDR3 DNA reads TGTGCCAGCAGCTTAGCGATGTCGGACAATCAGCCCCAGCATTTT. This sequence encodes CASSLAMSDNQPQHF.

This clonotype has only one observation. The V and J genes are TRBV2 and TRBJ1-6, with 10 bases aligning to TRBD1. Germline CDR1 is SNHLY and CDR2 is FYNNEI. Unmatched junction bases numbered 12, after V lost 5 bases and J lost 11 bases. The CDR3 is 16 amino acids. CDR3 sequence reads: CASSLSGTGEGTPLHF. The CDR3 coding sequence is TGTGCCAGCAGTTTGTCCGGGACAGGGGAAGGGACACCCCTCCACTTT.

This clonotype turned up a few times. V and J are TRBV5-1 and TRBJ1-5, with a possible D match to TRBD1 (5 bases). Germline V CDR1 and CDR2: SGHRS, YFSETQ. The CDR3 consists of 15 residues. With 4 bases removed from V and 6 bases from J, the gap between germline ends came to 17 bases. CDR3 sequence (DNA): TGCGCCAGCAGCGTGGGGCCTGAGAGGGGTCAGCCCCAGCATTTT. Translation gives CASSVGPERGQPQHF. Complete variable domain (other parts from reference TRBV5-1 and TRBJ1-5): KAGVTQTPRYLIKTRGQQVTLSCSPISGHRSVSWYQQTPGQGLQFLFEYFSETQRNKGNFPGRFSGRQFSNSRSEMNVSTLELGDSALYLCASSVGPERGQPQHFGDGTRLSIL.

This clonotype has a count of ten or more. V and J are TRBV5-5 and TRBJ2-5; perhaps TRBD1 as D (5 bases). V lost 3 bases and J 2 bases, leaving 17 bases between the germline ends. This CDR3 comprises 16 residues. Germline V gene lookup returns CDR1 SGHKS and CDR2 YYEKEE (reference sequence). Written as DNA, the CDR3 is TGTGCCAGCAGCTCCCCGAAGGGGTTACGTCAAGAGACCCAGTACTTC. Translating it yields CASSSPKGLRQETQYF.

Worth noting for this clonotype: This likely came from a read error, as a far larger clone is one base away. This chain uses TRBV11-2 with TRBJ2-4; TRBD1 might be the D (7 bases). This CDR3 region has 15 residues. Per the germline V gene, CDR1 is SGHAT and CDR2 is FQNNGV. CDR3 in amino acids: CASSTPTGRGNIPFF. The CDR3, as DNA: TGTGCCAGCAGCACACCGACAGGGCGGGGTAACATCCCGTTCTTC. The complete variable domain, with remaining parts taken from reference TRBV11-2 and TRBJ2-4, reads EAGVAQSPRYKIIEKRQSVAFWCNPISGHATLYWYQQILGQGPKLLIQFQNNGVVDDSQLPKDRFSAERLKGVDSTLKIQPAKLEDSAVYLCASSTPTGRGNIPFFGAGTRLSVL.

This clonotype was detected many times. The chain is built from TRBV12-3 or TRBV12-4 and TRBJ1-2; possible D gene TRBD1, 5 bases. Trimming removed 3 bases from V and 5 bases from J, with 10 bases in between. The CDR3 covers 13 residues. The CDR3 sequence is CASSFSGGYGYTF. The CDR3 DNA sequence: TGTGCCAGCAGTTTTTCGGGGGGGTATGGCTACACCTTC.

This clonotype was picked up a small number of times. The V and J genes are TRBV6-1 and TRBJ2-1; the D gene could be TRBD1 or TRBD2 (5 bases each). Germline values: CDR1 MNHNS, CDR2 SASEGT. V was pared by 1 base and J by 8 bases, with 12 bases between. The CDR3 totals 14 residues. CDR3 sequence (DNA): TGTGCCAGCAGTGAAGTAGAGGGGTACCATGAGCAGTTCTTC. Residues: CASSEVEGYHEQFF.

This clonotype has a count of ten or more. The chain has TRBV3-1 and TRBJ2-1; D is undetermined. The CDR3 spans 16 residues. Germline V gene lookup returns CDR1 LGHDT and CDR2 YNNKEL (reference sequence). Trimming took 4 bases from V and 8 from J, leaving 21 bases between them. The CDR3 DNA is TGTGCCAGCAGCCCCTCTTTGGCTTATCTCCGGGATGAGCAGTTCTTC. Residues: CASSPSLAYLRDEQFF.